Following are 18 T cell receptor beta chains from one sample sequenced in a study of cytomegalovirus exposure and HLA in healthy donors. Amplification used 60 Vbeta primers and 13 Jbeta primers. The protocol was immunoSEQ multiplex PCR, while the TCRdb copy is restricted to in-frame clones and leaves out a portion. The sample yields 200,000 to 250,000 clones, approximately 82% seen once. Sequencing was performed on PBMCs. These receptor sequences come from an older woman in good health and CMV-seropositive.

The chain couples TRBV5-4 to TRBJ2-7; D unclear. Germline V gene sequence: CDR1 SGHNT, CDR2 YYREEE (reference sequence). The CDR3 loop spans 15 amino acids. Between the trimmed V and J ends, which lost 1 base and 0 bases, there was a span of 11 bases. Here the CDR3 DNA reads TGTGCCAGCAGCTTGCGGTCGGCAGGCTCCTACGAGCAGTACTTC. This translates into CASSLRSAGSYEQYF.

V usage is TRBV27 and J usage is TRBJ2-7; D not resolved. Per germline, CDR1 MNHEY and CDR2 SMNVEV (reference sequence). V was clipped by 2 bases and J by 3 bases, with 8 bases between them. This CDR3 region has 13 residues. CDR3: CASSLTRYYEQYF. CDR3 sequence (DNA): TGTGCCAGCAGTTTAACCAGATACTACGAGCAGTACTTC.

In this sample, this clone turned up many times. The chain links TRBV5-1 to TRBJ2-3; 7 bases are a match to TRBD2. V lost 0 bases, J lost 5 bases, and 9 bases stayed unmatched. CDR3 size: 16 residues. Germline CDR1 SGHRS, CDR2 YFSETQ. CDR3 sequence: CASSLVPTSWGDTQYF. The CDR3 region has the DNA TGCGCCAGCAGCTTGGTCCCGACTAGCTGGGGAGATACGCAGTATTTT.

V and J are TRBV6-4 and TRBJ1-2; 7 positions match TRBD1. J lost 5 bases, V lost 4 bases, and 4 bases had no gene match. The CDR3 totals 13 residues. Per the germline V gene, CDR1 is MRHNA and CDR2 is SNTAGT. This CDR3 is CASSATGMYGYTF. CDR3 in DNA: TGTGCCAGCAGTGCGACAGGGATGTATGGCTACACCTTC.

V usage is TRBV29-1 and J usage is TRBJ2-5; D is perhaps TRBD1 (5 bases). V was shortened by 4 bases and J by 1 base, with 10 bases between the two germline ends. Per germline, CDR1 SQVTM and CDR2 ANQGSEA. This CDR3 comprises 13 residues. CDR3 sequence reads: CSVGGGPQETQYF. CDR3 DNA: TGCAGCGTTGGGGGCGGACCCCAAGAGACCCAGTACTTC.

This chain links TRBV18 with TRBJ1-1; D not certain. V gave up 2 bases and J gave up 0 bases, with 13 bases separating them. The CDR3 extends over 16 amino acids. CDR1 is KGHSH, CDR2 LQKENI, per germline. The CDR3 DNA is TGTGCCAGCTCACCAATGACACGGCCGATGAACACTGAAGCTTTCTTT. Protein: CASSPMTRPMNTEAFF.

The chain has TRBV10-2 and TRBJ2-7; D remains unclear. Germline V gene lookup returns CDR1 WSHSY and CDR2 SAAADI. V was cut by 4 bases and J by 2 bases, with 6 bases left in between. This CDR3 has 12 residues. CDR3 DNA sequence: TGCGCCAGCAGTGCATCTACCTACGAGCAGTACTTC. This sequence encodes CASSASTYEQYF.

This sequence joins TRBV29-1 and TRBJ1-2, with D unclear. The CDR3 extends over 14 amino acids. V was pared by 6 bases and J by 10 bases, with 24 bases between. In germline, CDR1 is SQVTM, CDR2 ANQGSEA. The CDR3 sequence is CSVAGTVSLSVYTF. CDR3 nucleotides: TGCAGCGTGGCGGGAACCGTCAGTCTTTCGGTCTACACCTTC.

This clone has just a few counts. The same CDR3 can be traced to other DNA sequences in this sample. This rearrangement joins TRBV28 to TRBJ1-5; 8 bases line up with TRBD1. Germline V gene lookup returns CDR1 MDHEN and CDR2 SYDVKM. V trimming: 5 bases; J trimming: 6 bases; junction bases outside the gene matches: 6. The length of the CDR3 is 14 residues. In DNA, the CDR3 is TGTGCCAGCAGTCTAAGGACAGGGACTCAGCCCCAGCATTTT. The encoded protein is CASSLRTGTQPQHF.

The rearrangement uses TRBV5-4 and TRBJ1-1; D gene ambiguous. This CDR3 comprises 14 residues. Germline V gene data show CDR1 as SGHNT and CDR2 as YYREEE (reference sequence). Deletions cut 4 bases from V and 4 bases from J, with 14 bases between. Here the CDR3 reads CASSGGLHVTEAFF. The CDR3 region has the DNA TGTGCCAGCAGCGGAGGACTTCATGTCACTGAAGCTTTCTTT.

The chain uses TRBV7-3 and TRBJ2-1; D is unresolved. Deletions cut 2 bases from V and 8 bases from J, with 10 bases between. Germline V gene sequence: CDR1 SGHTA, CDR2 FQGTGA. The length of the CDR3 is 13 residues. Here the CDR3 reads CASSLYSWDEQFF. The CDR3 DNA sequence: TGTGCCAGCAGCTTATACAGTTGGGATGAGCAGTTCTTC.

The rearrangement uses TRBV15 and TRBJ2-7; D not resolved. Germline loops: CDR1 LNHNV, CDR2 YYDKDF (reference sequence). The CDR3 length is 12 residues. V was clipped by 8 bases and J by 7 bases, with 15 bases between them. The CDR3 protein is CATRHDTVEQYF. DNA of the CDR3: TGTGCCACCCGCCATGATACGGTGGAGCAGTACTTC.

The chain links TRBV15 to TRBJ1-5; D remains unclear. V was cut by 0 bases and J by 7 bases, with 13 bases left in between. The CDR3 extends over 15 amino acids. The V gene's germline CDR1 is LNHNV and CDR2 YYDKDF (reference sequence). CDR3 sequence: CATSRDERGGQPQHF. DNA of the CDR3: TGTGCCACCAGCAGAGATGAACGGGGAGGACAGCCCCAGCATTTT.

V gene TRBV5-5 combines with J gene TRBJ2-6; weak D call: TRBD2 (6 bases). V lost 1 base and J 0 bases, leaving 8 bases between the germline ends. The germline V gene has CDR1 SGHKS and CDR2 YYEKEE (reference sequence). The CDR3 length is 16 residues. The CDR3: CASSLFGGSGANVLTF. Written as DNA, the CDR3 is TGTGCCAGCAGCTTGTTCGGGGGCTCTGGGGCCAACGTCCTGACTTTC.

J is TRBJ2-3 and V is TRBV2; the D is unclear. V lost 4 bases and J 2 bases, leaving 13 bases between the germline ends. Germline CDR1 reads SNHLY; CDR2 reads FYNNEI. The CDR3 loop spans 15 amino acids. The CDR3 nucleotides are TGTGCCAGCAGTGCCGCGCGGTTCACCACAGATACGCAGTATTTT. Its translation is CASSAARFTTDTQYF. Full variable domain (rest looked up from reference TRBV2 and TRBJ2-3): EPEVTQTPSHQVTQMGQEVILRCVPISNHLYFYWYRQILGQKVEFLVSFYNNEISEKSEIFDDQFSVERPDGSNFTLKIRSTKLEDSAMYFCASSAARFTTDTQYFGPGTRLTVL.

The V call is TRBV2, the J call TRBJ2-1; a possible D gene is TRBD2 (6 bases). V was cut by 7 bases and J by 9 bases, with 16 bases left in between. CDR1 and CDR2 from the germline V gene are SNHLY and FYNNEI. The CDR3 spans 13 residues. CDR3 residues: CASNRREKAEQFF. For the CDR3, the DNA is TGTGCCAGCAATAGGAGGGAGAAGGCTGAGCAGTTCTTC.

In this sample, this clone turned up a few times. This rearrangement joins TRBV5-6 to TRBJ1-2; D possibly corresponds to TRBD1 (6 bases). The CDR3 sequence is 17 residues long. Trimming pared 0 bases from V and 1 base from J, leaving 16 bases between. The germline V gene has CDR1 SGHDT and CDR2 YYEEEE. The CDR3: CASSLDSTGYNNYGYTF. DNA of the CDR3: TGTGCCAGCAGCTTGGACTCTACAGGGTACAATAACTATGGCTACACCTTC.

The chain uses TRBV28 and TRBJ2-7; D may be TRBD2 (7 bases). Trimming took 5 bases from V and 4 from J, leaving 15 bases between them. This CDR3 has 14 amino acids. Germline V gene sequence: CDR1 MDHEN, CDR2 SYDVKM. The DNA for the CDR3 is TGTGCCAGCAGTACGAGGGGGGGGCTATACGAGCAGTACTTC. Protein sequence: CASSTRGGLYEQYF.